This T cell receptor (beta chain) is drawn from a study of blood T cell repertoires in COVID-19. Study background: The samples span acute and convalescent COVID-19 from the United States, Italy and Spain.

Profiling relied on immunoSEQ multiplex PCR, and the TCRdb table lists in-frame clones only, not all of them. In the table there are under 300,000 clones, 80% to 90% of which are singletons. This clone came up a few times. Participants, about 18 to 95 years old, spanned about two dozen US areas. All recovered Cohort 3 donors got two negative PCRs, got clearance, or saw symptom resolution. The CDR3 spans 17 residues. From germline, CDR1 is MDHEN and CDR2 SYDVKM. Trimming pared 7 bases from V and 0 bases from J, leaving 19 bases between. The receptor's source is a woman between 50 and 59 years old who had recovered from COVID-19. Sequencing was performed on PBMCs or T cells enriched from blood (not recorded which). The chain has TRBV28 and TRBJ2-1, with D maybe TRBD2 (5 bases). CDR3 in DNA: TGTGCCAGCACCCACAGCGGCAACCCGAGCTCCTACAATGAGCAGTTCTTC. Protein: CASTHSGNPSSYNEQFF.